One sample yielded the 27 T cell receptor beta chains listed below, sequenced in a study of T cells after posttransplantation cyclophosphamide. Assay: immunoSEQ multiplex PCR; the TCRdb copy retains only in-frame clones and omits some. In the table there are some 17,000 clones, 77% of which are singletons. A marrow graft followed busulfan-fludarabine conditioning, with cyclophosphamide on days +3 and +4. The sample consisted of CD8+ T cells sorted from PBMCs, taken around 2,000 days after a stem cell transplant with posttransplant cyclophosphamide. These receptors were obtained from a female patient in her thirties or forties who received an allogeneic stem cell transplant from a related donor, was CMV-positive, and had no GVHD. Some of the T cells might come from the graft donor.

The chain combines TRBV5-1 with TRBJ2-7; maybe TRBD1 (6 bases). The germline V gene has CDR1 SGHRS and CDR2 YFSETQ. Trimming stripped 5 bases from V and 4 bases from J, with 10 bases between. The CDR3 extends over 12 amino acids. CDR3 in amino acids: CASSTQGYEQYF. CDR3 in DNA: TGCGCCAGCAGTACTCAGGGGTACGAGCAGTACTTC.

The chain joins TRBV7-6 to TRBJ2-5; weak D call: TRBD2 (6 bases). The ends were cut back, 3 bases at V and 9 bases at J, with 17 bases in the middle. Germline V CDR1 and CDR2: SGHVS, FNYEAQ. The CDR3 runs to 14 residues. DNA of the CDR3: TGTGCCAGCAGCTTTTTAGCGGAACTGGGGCCCCAGTACTTC. Amino acids: CASSFLAELGPQYF.

J is TRBJ2-1 and V is TRBV5-6, with D maybe TRBD2 (6 bases). The CDR3 totals 14 residues. The ends were cut back, 0 bases at V and 9 bases at J, with 13 bases in the middle. Germline V CDR1 and CDR2: SGHDT, YYEEEE. The CDR3 spells CASSLVAGPGEQFF. DNA of the CDR3: TGTGCCAGCAGCTTGGTGGCGGGGCCGGGTGAGCAGTTCTTC.

The chain recombines TRBV9 with TRBJ2-3, with 9 bases that match TRBD2. This CDR3 is built from 15 residues. V lost 2 bases, J lost 4 bases, and 5 bases stayed unmatched. Per the germline V gene, CDR1 is SGDLS and CDR2 is YYNGEE. The CDR3 nucleotides are TGTGCCAGCAGCGTTGGGACTAGCAGCGCAGATACGCAGTATTTT. Translation: CASSVGTSSADTQYF.

This rearrangement joins TRBV29-1 to TRBJ2-1; weak D call: TRBD2 (7 bases). V lost 4 bases and J 8 bases, leaving 18 bases between the germline ends. Germline lookup yields CDR1 SQVTM and CDR2 ANQGSEA. CDR3 length: 14 residues. The CDR3 nucleotides are TGCAGCGTTGGAGGGGGGGCCTTGTCCTATGAGCAGTTCTTC. This codes for CSVGGGALSYEQFF.

V gene TRBV2 combines with J gene TRBJ2-3; 7 positions agree with TRBD2. Germline CDR1 is SNHLY and CDR2 is FYNNEI. CDR3 size: 15 residues. Germline trimming cut 3 bases from V and 2 bases from J; bases unmatched to any gene: 5. CDR3 in amino acids: CASSDLGGTTDTQYF. The CDR3 region has the DNA TGTGCCAGCAGTGATTTGGGGGGGACCACAGATACGCAGTATTTT.

The V call is TRBV14, the J call TRBJ1-1, with 7 positions matching TRBD1. Germline loops: CDR1 SGHDN, CDR2 FVKESK. The CDR3 length is 15 residues. Trimming removed 0 bases from V and 0 bases from J; junction bases left unmatched: 1. CDR3 DNA sequence: TGTGCCAGCAGCCAAGACAGGGGGATGAACACTGAAGCTTTCTTT. This sequence encodes CASSQDRGMNTEAFF.

The chain employs TRBV11-3 and TRBJ2-1, with 9 bases identical to TRBD2. Unmatched junction bases numbered 8, after V lost 0 bases and J lost 8 bases. CDR3 length: 16 residues. Germline lookup yields CDR1 SGHNT and CDR2 YENEEA. CDR3 coding DNA: TGTGCCAGCAGCTTAGACGGGACTAGCTTCTTGCATGAGCAGTTCTTC. It yields the protein CASSLDGTSFLHEQFF.

The chain couples TRBV5-4 to TRBJ2-5, with 12 bases lining up with TRBD2. V lost 0 bases to trimming and J lost 2 bases; unmatched junction nucleotides: 5. Germline loops: CDR1 SGHNT, CDR2 YYREEE (reference sequence). The CDR3 sequence is 17 residues long. This CDR3 is CASSLGLAGAYQETQYF. In nucleotides, the CDR3 is TGTGCCAGCAGCTTGGGACTAGCGGGGGCATATCAAGAGACCCAGTACTTC.

A few counts support this clone. This sequence joins TRBV28 and TRBJ1-1, with unresolved D. With 3 bases removed from V and 8 bases from J, the gap between germline ends came to 10 bases. The CDR3 length is 12 residues. Looked up from germline, CDR1 is MDHEN and CDR2 is SYDVKM. This chain's CDR3 is CASSFTEREAFF. CDR3 bases: TGTGCCAGCAGTTTTACGGAGCGGGAAGCTTTCTTT.

This chain connects TRBV4-3 to TRBJ2-1; unclear D gene. Trimming cost V 0 bases and J 0 bases, with 12 bases left between them. The CDR3 is 17 residues long. Germline V gene data show CDR1 as LGHNA and CDR2 as YSLEER. CDR3 residues: CASSQDVSRSSYNEQFF. The CDR3 DNA sequence: TGCGCCAGCAGCCAAGATGTTTCCCGTAGCTCCTACAATGAGCAGTTCTTC.

The gene calls are TRBV5-1 and TRBJ2-7; maybe TRBD1 (6 bases). In germline, CDR1 is SGHRS, CDR2 YFSETQ. The CDR3 contains 15 residues. The V and J ends lost 4 bases and 2 bases respectively, with 16 bases between them. CDR3 nucleotides: TGCGCCAGCAGCCCCGACAGGTCGCTCCCCTACGAGCAGTACTTC. Its translation is CASSPDRSLPYEQYF. The whole variable domain, filled in from reference TRBV5-1 and TRBJ2-7, reads KAGVTQTPRYLIKTRGQQVTLSCSPISGHRSVSWYQQTPGQGLQFLFEYFSETQRNKGNFPGRFSGRQFSNSRSEMNVSTLELGDSALYLCASSPDRSLPYEQYFGPGTRLTVT.

This chain connects TRBV7-8 to TRBJ1-5; no clear D. V lost 1 base to trimming and J lost 0 bases, with 7 bases between them. The length of the CDR3 is 15 residues. Germline V gives CDR1 SGHVS, CDR2 FQNEAQ. CDR3 loop: CASSLESGSNQPQHF. CDR3 in DNA: TGTGCCAGCAGCTTAGAGTCAGGTAGCAATCAGCCCCAGCATTTT. Supplemented by reference TRBV7-8 and TRBJ1-5, the full variable domain reads GAGVSQSPRYKVAKRGQDVALRCDPISGHVSLFWYQQALGQGPEFLTYFQNEAQLDKSGLPSDRFFAERPEGSVSTLKIQRTQQEDSAVYLCASSLESGSNQPQHFGDGTRLSIL.

V usage is TRBV15 and J usage is TRBJ2-2, with D tentatively TRBD1 (8 bases). Looked up from germline, CDR1 is LNHNV and CDR2 is YYDKDF (reference sequence). Trimming cost V 3 bases and J 5 bases, with 16 bases left between them. The CDR3 runs to 16 residues. This CDR3 reads CATSRNRGGRTGELFF. The CDR3, as DNA: TGTGCCACCAGCAGGAACAGGGGGGGACGTACCGGGGAGCTGTTTTTT.

The V and J genes are TRBV4-1 and TRBJ1-6; maybe TRBD1 (5 bases). The CDR3 is 15 amino acids. V gave up 1 base and J gave up 10 bases, with 14 bases separating them. Looked up from germline, CDR1 is MGHRA and CDR2 is YSYEKL. The CDR3 DNA sequence: TGCGCCAGCAGCCAAGTTCAGGGCGAAGAATCACCCCTCCACTTT. Its protein product is CASSQVQGEESPLHF.

This clone was detected only a few times. The chain joins TRBV27 to TRBJ1-5; D unclear. Between the trimmed V and J ends, which lost 3 bases and 0 bases, there was a span of 12 bases. Germline lookup yields CDR1 MNHEY and CDR2 SMNVEV (reference sequence). There are 16 residues in the CDR3. CDR3 region: CASSLGGTYSNQPQHF. The CDR3 DNA sequence: TGTGCCAGCAGTTTGGGAGGCACCTATAGCAATCAGCCCCAGCATTTT.

The chain has TRBV15 and TRBJ1-2; 8 bases map to TRBD1. Germline V gene sequence: CDR1 LNHNV, CDR2 YYDKDF (reference sequence). The CDR3 totals 15 residues. J lost 4 bases, V lost 6 bases, and 10 bases had no gene match. CDR3 sequence: CATRRTGTVSYGYTF. CDR3 DNA sequence: TGTGCCACCAGAAGGACAGGGACAGTTTCCTATGGCTACACCTTC.

This clone is deemed hyperexpanded. V gene TRBV9 combines with J gene TRBJ2-7; TRBD1 matches 9 bases. Germline V lookup: CDR1 SGDLS, CDR2 YYNGEE. The CDR3 runs 15 residues. With 4 bases clipped from V and 2 bases from J, the junction kept 7 bases outside the gene matches. In DNA form, the CDR3 reads TGTGCCAGCAGCATCGGACAGGGGACGGCCTACGAGCAGTACTTC. As protein: CASSIGQGTAYEQYF.

The chain is built from TRBV27 and TRBJ1-6, with 7 bases identical to TRBD1. The CDR3 spans 16 residues. J was trimmed by 1 base and V by 5 bases; bases with no gene match: 5. CDR1 and CDR2 from the germline V gene are MNHEY and SMNVEV (reference sequence). The CDR3, as DNA: TGTGCCAGCAGTCCCGGGACAGAATCCTATAATTCACCCCTCCACTTT. Protein sequence: CASSPGTESYNSPLHF.

This chain uses TRBV11-2 with TRBJ1-4, with D maybe TRBD1 (5 bases). V was cut by 2 bases and J by 5 bases, with 9 bases left in between. This CDR3 contains 14 residues. Germline CDR1 is SGHAT and CDR2 is FQNNGV. In nucleotides, the CDR3 is TGTGCCAGCAGCTTAAATACAGGAAATGAAAAACTGTTTTTT. Protein sequence: CASSLNTGNEKLFF.

The chain is built from TRBV9 and TRBJ1-2; a possible D gene is TRBD1 (5 bases). Trimming stripped 5 bases from V and 1 base from J, with 21 bases between. From germline, CDR1 is SGDLS and CDR2 YYNGEE. This CDR3 region has 17 residues. CDR3 region: CASSSTGSPLLNYGYTF. For the CDR3, the DNA is TGTGCCAGCAGTTCCACAGGTTCCCCCCTCCTTAACTATGGCTACACCTTC.

There are a few counts of this clone. V and J are TRBV5-6 and TRBJ2-3, with D tentatively TRBD1 (5 bases). The CDR3 loop spans 16 amino acids. CDR1 SGHDT and CDR2 YYEEEE come from the germline V gene. Deletions cut 0 bases from V and 2 bases from J, with 13 bases between. In nucleotides, the CDR3 is TGTGCCAGCAGCTTGGGGGCAGGGATGGCCACAGATACGCAGTATTTT. Translation: CASSLGAGMATDTQYF.

The CDR3 DNA follows: TGCGCCAGCAGCCCCTGGGACAGGGGAAATGAAAAACTGTTTTTT. Protein: CASSPWDRGNEKLFF. The rearrangement links TRBV4-1 to TRBJ1-4; 10 bases agree with TRBD1. Germline lookup yields CDR1 MGHRA and CDR2 YSYEKL. The CDR3 totals 15 residues. With 4 bases clipped from V and 5 bases from J, the junction kept 4 bases outside the gene matches.

This clone has only one observation. Here the CDR3 reads CASSESLAFSYNSPLHF. CDR3 DNA: TGTGCCAGCAGTGAGTCTTTGGCATTCTCCTATAATTCACCCCTCCACTTT. V is TRBV2 and J is TRBJ1-6; D ambiguous. Per the germline V gene, CDR1 is SNHLY and CDR2 is FYNNEI. Trimming stripped 3 bases from V and 0 bases from J, with 12 bases between. The CDR3 is 17 amino acids. Looking up the rest from reference TRBV2 and TRBJ1-6 gives the full variable domain: EPEVTQTPSHQVTQMGQEVILRCVPISNHLYFYWYRQILGQKVEFLVSFYNNEISEKSEIFDDQFSVERPDGSNFTLKIRSTKLEDSAMYFCASSESLAFSYNSPLHFGNGTRLTVT.

The chain employs TRBV5-1 and TRBJ2-1; weak D call: TRBD1 (6 bases). The CDR3 contains 15 residues. Per the germline V gene, CDR1 is SGHRS and CDR2 is YFSETQ. Trimming shortened V by 1 base and J by 5 bases, and 13 bases separated the two germline ends. CDR3 DNA: TGCGCCAGCAGCTTGAGGCAGGGGAACAACAATGAGCAGTTCTTC. Its translation is CASSLRQGNNNEQFF.

This chain links TRBV15 with TRBJ2-1; possibly TRBD2 for D (6 bases). In germline, CDR1 is LNHNV, CDR2 YYDKDF (reference sequence). The V gene lost 9 bases and the J gene lost 5 bases, with 11 bases spanning the gap. CDR3 length: 12 amino acids. The CDR3 bases are TGTGCCACGGAACGGGGGAACAATGAGCAGTTCTTC. Amino acid sequence: CATERGNNEQFF.

The chain uses TRBV7-9 and TRBJ1-1, with a weak D call TRBD1 (6 bases). The germline V and J ends were trimmed by 7 bases and 3 bases, with 9 bases remaining between them. Germline V gives CDR1 SEHNR, CDR2 FQNEAQ (reference sequence). The CDR3 totals 12 residues. The CDR3 DNA reads TGTGCCAGCATCTCAGGGGACACTGAAGCTTTCTTT. This translates into CASISGDTEAFF. Full variable domain (remainder filled in from reference TRBV7-9 and TRBJ1-1): DTGVSQNPRHKITKRGQNVTFRCDPISEHNRLYWYRQTLGQGPEFLTYFQNEAQLEKSRLLSDRFSAERPKGSFSTLEIQRTEQGDSAMYLCASISGDTEAFFGQGTRLTVV.